This T cell receptor beta chain is drawn from a study of blood T cell repertoires in COVID-19. Sequencing was performed with immunoSEQ multiplex PCR; in TCRdb, only in-frame clones are kept and a portion is missing. The table lists about 270,000 clones, around 86% of them singletons. Looked up from germline, CDR1 is MDHEN and CDR2 is SYDVKM. The CDR3 runs 17 residues. The ends lost 1 base at V and 6 bases at J; junction bases unmatched: 12. The sequencing input was PBMCs or T cells enriched from blood (not recorded which). This receptor was taken from a woman aged 18-35 years who had recovered from COVID-19. The chain has TRBV28 and TRBJ2-1; 7 bases line up with TRBD2. Here the CDR3 DNA reads TGTGCCAGCAGTTTATCAAGAATAACGGGAGGCCCCAATGAGCAGTTCTTC. It yields the protein CASSLSRITGGPNEQFF.